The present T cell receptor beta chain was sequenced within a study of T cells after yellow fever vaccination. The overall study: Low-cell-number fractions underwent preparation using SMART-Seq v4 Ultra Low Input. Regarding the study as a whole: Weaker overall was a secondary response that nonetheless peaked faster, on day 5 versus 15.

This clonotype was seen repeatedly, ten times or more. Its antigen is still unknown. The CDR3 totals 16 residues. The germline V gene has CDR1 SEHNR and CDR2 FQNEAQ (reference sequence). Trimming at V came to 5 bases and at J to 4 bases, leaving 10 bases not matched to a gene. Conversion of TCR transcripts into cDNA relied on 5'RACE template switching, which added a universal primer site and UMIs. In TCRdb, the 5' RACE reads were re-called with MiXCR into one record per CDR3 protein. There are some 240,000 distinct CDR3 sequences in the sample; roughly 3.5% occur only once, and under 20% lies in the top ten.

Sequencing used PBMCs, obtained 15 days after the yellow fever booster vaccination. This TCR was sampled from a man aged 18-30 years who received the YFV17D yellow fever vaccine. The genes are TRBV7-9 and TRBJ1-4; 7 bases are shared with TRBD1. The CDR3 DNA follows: TGTGCCAGCAGCCACCGTGCAGGGGGTGATAATGAAAAACTGTTTTTT. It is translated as CASSHRAGGDNEKLFF.